Listed below are T cell receptor beta chains from one sample, sequenced in a study of technical replicates of blood from a few donors. Some clones are missing from TCRdb's copy, which holds only in-frame ones; the method was immunoSEQ multiplex PCR. The repertoire includes about 68,000 clones, around 97% of them detected once, and approximately 0.3% sits in the top ten. Material: T cells isolated from PBMCs. These receptors were taken from a human donor in good health. Each CDR3 is given with its conserved first and last residue. Fields, in order: V gene, J gene, D gene, CDR3 length, clone size, CDR3 DNA, CDR3 protein. D genes are given only for firm matches. Not every row has a clone size; where given, it reads once, few, many or a size class.

V gene: TRBV21-1; J gene: TRBJ1-5; D gene: .; CDR3 length: 17; clone size: .; CDR3 DNA: TGTGCCAGCAGCAGAGATCAGGGTAAGGTAGGCAATCAGCCCCAGCATTTT; CDR3 protein: CASSRDQGKVGNQPQHF
V gene: TRBV29-1; J gene: TRBJ2-3; D gene: TRBD2; CDR3 length: 16; clone size: .; CDR3 DNA: TGCAGCGTTGCACCCCTCCAGCGGGAGGGCCGGGATACGCAGTATTTT; CDR3 protein: CSVAPLQREGRDTQYF
V gene: TRBV2; J gene: TRBJ1-2; D gene: .; CDR3 length: 13; clone size: once; CDR3 DNA: TGTGCCAGCAGTGCAACAGGATTCTATGGCTACACCTTC; CDR3 protein: CASSATGFYGYTF
V gene: TRBV18; J gene: TRBJ2-6; D gene: TRBD1; CDR3 length: 15; clone size: .; CDR3 DNA: TGTGCCAGCTCACCGACAGGGTCAGGGGCCAACGTCCTGACTTTC; CDR3 protein: CASSPTGSGANVLTF
V gene: TRBV11-2; J gene: TRBJ2-5; D gene: TRBD2; CDR3 length: 14; clone size: .; CDR3 DNA: TGTGCCAGCAGCTTTAGCGGGAATCAAGAGACCCAGTACTTC; CDR3 protein: CASSFSGNQETQYF
V gene: TRBV9; J gene: TRBJ2-5; D gene: .; CDR3 length: 14; clone size: .; CDR3 DNA: TGTGCCAGCAGCGTAGTTGGCGGTAAAGAGACCCAGTACTTC; CDR3 protein: CASSVVGGKETQYF
V gene: TRBV29-1; J gene: TRBJ1-2; D gene: .; CDR3 length: 14; clone size: .; CDR3 DNA: TGCAGCGTTGCCCCTTTACAGGGTTCGGGCGGCTACACCTTC; CDR3 protein: CSVAPLQGSGGYTF
V gene: TRBV6-4; J gene: TRBJ2-1; D gene: TRBD1; CDR3 length: 13; clone size: .; CDR3 DNA: TGTGCCAGCAGTGGGACAGGGGTTGGTGAGCAGTTCTTC; CDR3 protein: CASSGTGVGEQFF
V gene: TRBV7-2; J gene: TRBJ1-1; D gene: TRBD1; CDR3 length: 14; clone size: .; CDR3 DNA: TGTGCCAGCAGCGGATGGACAGGAAACACTGAAGCTTTCTTT; CDR3 protein: CASSGWTGNTEAFF
V gene: TRBV19; J gene: TRBJ2-3; D gene: TRBD2; CDR3 length: 16; clone size: .; CDR3 DNA: TGTGCCAGTAGTATAGTAGGGCGGGAGCAGGCAGATACGCAGTATTTT; CDR3 protein: CASSIVGREQADTQYF
V gene: TRBV18; J gene: TRBJ1-3; D gene: TRBD1; CDR3 length: 16; clone size: .; CDR3 DNA: TGTGCCAGCTCACCCCTACGACAGGGGCCGATAAACACCATATATTTT; CDR3 protein: CASSPLRQGPINTIYF
V gene: TRBV18; J gene: TRBJ1-3; D gene: .; CDR3 length: 16; clone size: .; CDR3 DNA: TGTGCCAGCTCACCACTAGTACAGGGAGTGCGAAACACCATATATTTT; CDR3 protein: CASSPLVQGVRNTIYF
V gene: TRBV2; J gene: TRBJ2-1; D gene: TRBD1; CDR3 length: 16; clone size: once; CDR3 DNA: TGTGCCAGCAGCCAGGCCGGGACAGGGGCGTACAATGAGCAGTTCTTC; CDR3 protein: CASSQAGTGAYNEQFF
V gene: TRBV9; J gene: TRBJ1-3; D gene: .; CDR3 length: 14; clone size: .; CDR3 DNA: TGTGCCAGCAGCCTCCATGGGGGGGGAAACACCATATATTTT; CDR3 protein: CASSLHGGGNTIYF
V gene: TRBV9; J gene: TRBJ2-4; D gene: .; CDR3 length: 17; clone size: .; CDR3 DNA: TGTGCCAGCAGCGTGGGGGCCCAAAGTATAGCCAAAAACATTCAGTACTTC; CDR3 protein: CASSVGAQSIAKNIQYF
V gene: TRBV4-3; J gene: TRBJ1-3; D gene: .; CDR3 length: 17; clone size: .; CDR3 DNA: TGCGCCAGCAGCCAAGGTATTAACCCTAACTCTGGAAACACCATATATTTT; CDR3 protein: CASSQGINPNSGNTIYF
V gene: TRBV27; J gene: TRBJ2-7; D gene: TRBD1; CDR3 length: 15; clone size: .; CDR3 DNA: TGTGCCAGCAGTTTATTTTGGGACAGGGACTACGAGCAGTACTTC; CDR3 protein: CASSLFWDRDYEQYF
V gene: TRBV15; J gene: TRBJ2-3; D gene: TRBD2; CDR3 length: 15; clone size: .; CDR3 DNA: TGTGCCACCAGCAGGCTAGCGGGGGGCACAGATACGCAGTATTTT; CDR3 protein: CATSRLAGGTDTQYF
V gene: TRBV19; J gene: TRBJ1-2; D gene: TRBD1; CDR3 length: 16; clone size: .; CDR3 DNA: TGTGCCAGTAGTATAGCCCTCGGGACAGGGAACTATGGCTACACCTTC; CDR3 protein: CASSIALGTGNYGYTF
V gene: TRBV30; J gene: TRBJ2-7; D gene: .; CDR3 length: 12; clone size: .; CDR3 DNA: TGTGCCTGGAGTATTAGCTCCTACGAGCAGTACTTC; CDR3 protein: CAWSISSYEQYF
V gene: TRBV10-3; J gene: TRBJ2-2; D gene: .; CDR3 length: 13; clone size: .; CDR3 DNA: TGTGCCATCAAGGCTAGCCTCACCGGGGAGCTGTTTTTT; CDR3 protein: CAIKASLTGELFF
V gene: TRBV11-3; J gene: TRBJ2-2; D gene: .; CDR3 length: 14; clone size: .; CDR3 DNA: TGTGCCAGCAGCTTAGATTCGGACACCGGGGAGCTGTTTTTT; CDR3 protein: CASSLDSDTGELFF
V gene: TRBV2; J gene: TRBJ2-7; D gene: .; CDR3 length: 13; clone size: .; CDR3 DNA: TGTGCCAGCAGTGTAGACAGGACCTACGAGCAGTACTTC; CDR3 protein: CASSVDRTYEQYF
V gene: TRBV28; J gene: TRBJ1-3; D gene: TRBD1; CDR3 length: 15; clone size: .; CDR3 DNA: TGTGCCAGCAGTAAACAGGGGTACTCTGGAAACACCATATATTTT; CDR3 protein: CASSKQGYSGNTIYF
V gene: TRBV19; J gene: TRBJ1-4; D gene: .; CDR3 length: 15; clone size: .; CDR3 DNA: TGTGCCAGTAGTACCCAGTACGATATCTATGAAAAACTGTTTTTT; CDR3 protein: CASSTQYDIYEKLFF
V gene: TRBV6-1; J gene: TRBJ1-2; D gene: .; CDR3 length: 14; clone size: .; CDR3 DNA: TGTGCCAGCAGTGTCCTCGGACAGTCCTATGGCTACACCTTC; CDR3 protein: CASSVLGQSYGYTF
V gene: TRBV7-9; J gene: TRBJ1-5; D gene: .; CDR3 length: 13; clone size: .; CDR3 DNA: TGTGCCAGCAGCTTAGATGGAGCCCAGCCCCAGCATTTT; CDR3 protein: CASSLDGAQPQHF
V gene: TRBV9; J gene: TRBJ2-3; D gene: TRBD2; CDR3 length: 16; clone size: .; CDR3 DNA: TGTGCCAGCAGCTCGGGGCTAGCGGATAGGACAGATACGCAGTATTTT; CDR3 protein: CASSSGLADRTDTQYF
V gene: TRBV6-6; J gene: TRBJ1-2; D gene: .; CDR3 length: 14; clone size: .; CDR3 DNA: TGTGCCAGCAGGGCTTTCGAACAGGGTTATGGCTACACCTTC; CDR3 protein: CASRAFEQGYGYTF
V gene: TRBV29-1; J gene: TRBJ1-1; D gene: .; CDR3 length: 11; clone size: .; CDR3 DNA: TGCAGCGCTAAGGACACCACTGAAGCTTTCTTT; CDR3 protein: CSAKDTTEAFF
V gene: TRBV6-6; J gene: TRBJ1-5; D gene: TRBD1; CDR3 length: 13; clone size: .; CDR3 DNA: TGTGCCAGCGGGACAGGGTATGTCCAGCCCCAGCATTTT; CDR3 protein: CASGTGYVQPQHF
V gene: TRBV10-3; J gene: TRBJ2-1; D gene: .; CDR3 length: 11; clone size: .; CDR3 DNA: TGTGCCATCAGCCCCTCGAATGAGCAGTTCTTC; CDR3 protein: CAISPSNEQFF
V gene: TRBV4-1; J gene: TRBJ2-1; D gene: TRBD2; CDR3 length: 18; clone size: once; CDR3 DNA: TGCGCCAGCAGCTTAGGACTAGCGGGAGGGTTCTCCTACAATGAGCAGTTCTTC; CDR3 protein: CASSLGLAGGFSYNEQFF
V gene: TRBV7-9; J gene: TRBJ2-7; D gene: .; CDR3 length: 14; clone size: .; CDR3 DNA: TGTGCCAGCAGCTCGGCGGCGCCAAGGGGCGAGCAGTACTTC; CDR3 protein: CASSSAAPRGEQYF
V gene: TRBV14; J gene: TRBJ2-7; D gene: .; CDR3 length: 13; clone size: .; CDR3 DNA: TGTGCCAGCAGCCAAGTAGCCGCCTACGAGCAGTACTTC; CDR3 protein: CASSQVAAYEQYF
V gene: TRBV30; J gene: TRBJ2-7; D gene: .; CDR3 length: 12; clone size: .; CDR3 DNA: TGTGCCTGGAGCCGACAGGCCTACGAGCAGTACTTC; CDR3 protein: CAWSRQAYEQYF
V gene: TRBV18; J gene: TRBJ2-7; D gene: .; CDR3 length: 14; clone size: .; CDR3 DNA: TGTGCCAGCTCACACTTAACAGAGACCTACGAGCAGTACTTC; CDR3 protein: CASSHLTETYEQYF
V gene: TRBV28; J gene: TRBJ2-5; D gene: TRBD1; CDR3 length: 16; clone size: .; CDR3 DNA: TGTGCCAGCAGTTTAATGCAGGGGGTTAGGGAAGAGACCCAGTACTTC; CDR3 protein: CASSLMQGVREETQYF
V gene: TRBV28; J gene: TRBJ1-1; D gene: TRBD1; CDR3 length: 15; clone size: .; CDR3 DNA: TGTGCCAGCAGTCCTAAGACAGGGGCAAATACTGAAGCTTTCTTT; CDR3 protein: CASSPKTGANTEAFF
V gene: TRBV19; J gene: TRBJ1-5; D gene: TRBD1; CDR3 length: 14; clone size: .; CDR3 DNA: TGTGCCAGTAGGCTGGACAGGGACGATCAGCCCCAGCATTTT; CDR3 protein: CASRLDRDDQPQHF
V gene: TRBV5-1; J gene: TRBJ2-1; D gene: .; CDR3 length: 12; clone size: few; CDR3 DNA: TGCGCCAGCAGCTTGGCTTACAATGAGCAGTTCTTC; CDR3 protein: CASSLAYNEQFF
V gene: TRBV10-3; J gene: TRBJ2-5; D gene: .; CDR3 length: 13; clone size: .; CDR3 DNA: TGTGCCATCAGTGGGGGGCCTCAAGAGACCCAGTACTTC; CDR3 protein: CAISGGPQETQYF
V gene: TRBV7-4; J gene: TRBJ2-7; D gene: TRBD1; CDR3 length: 17; clone size: .; CDR3 DNA: TGTGCCAGCAGGATAGGAAATGTTACAGGGGTCTCCTACGAGCAGTACTTC; CDR3 protein: CASRIGNVTGVSYEQYF
V gene: TRBV10-3; J gene: TRBJ1-6; D gene: .; CDR3 length: 16; clone size: .; CDR3 DNA: TGTGCCATCAGTGAGAGACAGGCCACCTATAATTCACCCCTCCACTTT; CDR3 protein: CAISERQATYNSPLHF
V gene: TRBV11-2; J gene: TRBJ2-3; D gene: TRBD2; CDR3 length: 15; clone size: .; CDR3 DNA: TGTGCCAGCAGCTTAGACGGACTAGGCACAGATACGCAGTATTTT; CDR3 protein: CASSLDGLGTDTQYF
V gene: TRBV15; J gene: TRBJ2-3; D gene: TRBD2; CDR3 length: 16; clone size: .; CDR3 DNA: TGTGCCACCAGCAGTCCTAGCGGGAGAGGCACAGATACGCAGTATTTT; CDR3 protein: CATSSPSGRGTDTQYF
V gene: TRBV28; J gene: TRBJ1-1; D gene: .; CDR3 length: 14; clone size: .; CDR3 DNA: TGTGCCAGCAGTTTGAGGTCTGGTCGGACTGAAGCTTTCTTT; CDR3 protein: CASSLRSGRTEAFF
V gene: TRBV28; J gene: TRBJ1-5; D gene: .; CDR3 length: 17; clone size: .; CDR3 DNA: TGTGCCAGCAGTTCATCCCCCTCAGGGGTTGACAATCAGCCCCAGCATTTT; CDR3 protein: CASSSSPSGVDNQPQHF
V gene: TRBV6-5; J gene: TRBJ2-2; D gene: TRBD1; CDR3 length: 15; clone size: .; CDR3 DNA: TGTGCCAGCAGTCGGACAGGGGGTGTCGGCGGGGAGCTGTTTTTT; CDR3 protein: CASSRTGGVGGELFF
V gene: TRBV7-3; J gene: TRBJ2-5; D gene: .; CDR3 length: 14; clone size: .; CDR3 DNA: TGTGCCAGCAGCCCCCTAGGCAGGGGAGAGACCCAGTACTTC; CDR3 protein: CASSPLGRGETQYF
V gene: TRBV7-3; J gene: TRBJ2-3; D gene: TRBD2; CDR3 length: 17; clone size: .; CDR3 DNA: TGTGCCAGCAGCCCCGGACTAGCGGGAGGCCTCACAGATACGCAGTATTTT; CDR3 protein: CASSPGLAGGLTDTQYF
V gene: TRBV6-1; J gene: TRBJ2-1; D gene: .; CDR3 length: 14; clone size: .; CDR3 DNA: TGTGCCAGCAGTGAAATGGCAGTATCCTTTGAGCAGTTCTTC; CDR3 protein: CASSEMAVSFEQFF
V gene: TRBV18; J gene: TRBJ2-1; D gene: TRBD2; CDR3 length: 16; clone size: .; CDR3 DNA: TGTGCCAGCTCACCACCGGGACTAGCGGCAGTGGGGGAGCAGTTCTTC; CDR3 protein: CASSPPGLAAVGEQFF
V gene: TRBV7-2; J gene: TRBJ2-1; D gene: .; CDR3 length: 15; clone size: .; CDR3 DNA: TGTGCCAGCAGGTCCCCAAGCGACTCCTACAATGAGCAGTTCTTC; CDR3 protein: CASRSPSDSYNEQFF
V gene: TRBV6-6; J gene: TRBJ1-5; D gene: .; CDR3 length: 15; clone size: .; CDR3 DNA: TGTGCCAGCAGTACAGACAGTTATAGCAATCAGCCCCAGCATTTT; CDR3 protein: CASSTDSYSNQPQHF
V gene: TRBV19; J gene: TRBJ1-5; D gene: TRBD1; CDR3 length: 16; clone size: .; CDR3 DNA: TGTGCCAGTAGAGTTAGACAGGGGGTAAACAATCAGCCCCAGCATTTT; CDR3 protein: CASRVRQGVNNQPQHF
V gene: TRBV6-5; J gene: TRBJ2-7; D gene: .; CDR3 length: 13; clone size: .; CDR3 DNA: TGTGCCAGCAGCCGGGGGATCCCGATCGAGCAGTACTTC; CDR3 protein: CASSRGIPIEQYF